A single sample gave rise to the 12 T cell receptor beta chains below, sequenced in a study of blood T cell repertoires in COVID-19. TCRdb's table, derived via immunoSEQ multiplex PCR, lists solely in-frame clones and lacks some. The sample gives tens of thousands of clones, 65% to 85% of which show up once; over 4.5% is in the top ten. The sample comprised peripheral blood. The receptors derive from a man aged 50 to 60 with active COVID-19.

The DNA of the CDR3 is TGTGCCAGCAGTGAGAGGTTAGGGGCGGAGACCCAGTACTTC. Translation: CASSERLGAETQYF. The rearrangement uses TRBV25-1 and TRBJ2-5; maybe TRBD1 (5 bases). Trimming stripped 3 bases from V and 5 bases from J, with 13 bases between. Germline V gene sequence: CDR1 MGHDK, CDR2 SYGVNS. The CDR3 consists of 14 residues.

The chain employs TRBV2 and TRBJ2-3; TRBD2 agrees at 10 bases. The CDR3 is 15 amino acids. The junction had 6 bases not matched to a gene; V was cut back by 3 bases and J by 6 bases. Germline CDR1 SNHLY, CDR2 FYNNEI. CDR3 sequence (DNA): TGTGCCAGCAGTGAGTTAGCGGGAGGTATGGATACGCAGTATTTT. This translates into CASSELAGGMDTQYF.

The chain recombines TRBV24-1 with TRBJ2-5; 8 positions match TRBD2. The CDR3 has 17 residues. The junction had 10 bases not matched to a gene; V was cut back by 4 bases and J by 1 base. Germline V CDR1 and CDR2: KGHDR, SFDVKD. Here the CDR3 reads CATSDPNKAGAQETQYF. The DNA of the CDR3 is TGTGCCACCAGTGACCCAAATAAAGCGGGGGCCCAAGAGACCCAGTACTTC.

This clone was picked up one time. The rearrangement joins TRBV5-1 to TRBJ1-1; tentative D call: TRBD1 (5 bases). CDR1 SGHRS and CDR2 YFSETQ come from the germline V gene. The CDR3 is 15 residues long. The germline V and J ends were trimmed by 0 bases and 3 bases, with 12 bases remaining between them. The CDR3 DNA is TGCGCCAGCAGCTTGGATTACAGGTCGCACACTGAAGCTTTCTTT. It codes for CASSLDYRSHTEAFF.

V is TRBV19 and J is TRBJ1-1, with a weak D call TRBD1 (5 bases). CDR3 size: 15 residues. Trimming pared 6 bases from V and 5 bases from J, leaving 19 bases between. Germline CDR1 and CDR2: LNHDA and SQIVND (reference sequence). The CDR3 is CASRKGPQGGTEAFF. The CDR3 DNA follows: TGTGCCAGTAGGAAGGGCCCCCAGGGAGGGACTGAAGCTTTCTTT.

This rearrangement joins TRBV5-1 to TRBJ1-1, with 7 bases lining up with TRBD1. V lost 0 bases and J lost 4; bases outside the gene matches: 6. The CDR3 extends over 15 amino acids. Germline V gene lookup returns CDR1 SGHRS and CDR2 YFSETQ. The CDR3 bases are TGCGCCAGCAGCTTGGCTGAGGGGGCTATCACTGAAGCTTTCTTT. Protein product: CASSLAEGAITEAFF.

The CDR3 loop reads CASRQAGGDSEQFF. Here the CDR3 DNA reads TGTGCCAGCAGACAAGCGGGAGGGGATAGTGAGCAGTTCTTC. V gene TRBV7-9 combines with J gene TRBJ2-1; 10 bases fit TRBD2. V lost 6 bases to trimming and J lost 9 bases; unmatched junction nucleotides: 8. The CDR3 runs 14 residues. From germline, CDR1 is SEHNR and CDR2 FQNEAQ (reference sequence). Based on the CDR3 plus reference TRBV7-9 and TRBJ2-1, the full variable domain is DTGVSQNPRHKITKRGQNVTFRCDPISEHNRLYWYRQTLGQGPEFLTYFQNEAQLEKSRLLSDRFSAERPKGSFSTLEIQRTEQGDSAMYLCASRQAGGDSEQFFGPGTRLTVL.

V is TRBV19 and J is TRBJ2-1; 10 bases line up with TRBD2. With V trimmed by 6 bases and J by 9 bases, 11 bases remained unmatched. Germline V gives CDR1 LNHDA, CDR2 SQIVND (reference sequence). The CDR3 runs 15 residues. In nucleotides, the CDR3 is TGTGCCAGTAGATCCCCGGGACTAGCGTACGGTGAGCAGTTCTTC. Translating it yields CASRSPGLAYGEQFF.

The CDR3 nucleotides are TGTGCCAGCAGCGAGCCAGGGGTAGGTACTGAAGCTTTCTTT. Translating gives CASSEPGVGTEAFF. The chain couples TRBV3-1 (or the pseudogene TRBV3-2) to TRBJ1-1, with D perhaps TRBD1 (6 bases). Trimming shortened V by 5 bases and J by 5 bases, and 15 bases separated the two germline ends. Germline assignment: CDR1 LGHDT and CDR2 YNNKEL (reference sequence). The CDR3 contains 14 residues.

Only a few counts were recorded for this clone. The chain joins TRBV7-2 to TRBJ1-6; 8 nucleotides match TRBD1. CDR3 length: 16 residues. Germline loops: CDR1 SGHTA, CDR2 FQGNSA. After removal of 5 bases from V and 1 base from J, the junction contained 4 bases not matched to a gene. The CDR3 region has the DNA TGTGCCAGCAGCGCCAGACAGGGGTCCTATAATTCACCCCTCCACTTT. As protein: CASSARQGSYNSPLHF.

This chain links TRBV28 with TRBJ1-2; a possible D gene is TRBD1 (5 bases). CDR3 length equals 16 residues. V was clipped by 2 bases and J by 0 bases, with 13 bases between them. The germline V gene encodes CDR1 MDHEN and CDR2 SYDVKM. The DNA for the CDR3 is TGTGCCAGCAGTTTACCCTCGGGGGGTGCTAACTATGGCTACACCTTC. Amino acids: CASSLPSGGANYGYTF.

The chain combines TRBV18 with TRBJ2-4; 8 bases fit TRBD1. This CDR3 spans 16 amino acids. Germline assignment: CDR1 KGHSH and CDR2 LQKENI. Trimming at V came to 6 bases and at J to 3 bases, leaving 10 bases not matched to a gene. CDR3 nucleotide sequence: TGTGCCAGCTCCCAACAGCAGGGGGCCTTCAAAAACATTCAGTACTTC. It translates to CASSQQQGAFKNIQYF. Based on the CDR3 plus reference TRBV18 and TRBJ2-4, the full variable domain is NAGVMQNPRHLVRRRGQEARLRCSPMKGHSHVYWYRQLPEEGLKFMVYLQKENIIDESGMPKERFSAEFPKEGPSILRIQQVVRGDSAAYFCASSQQQGAFKNIQYFGAGTRLSVL.